This paragraph covers one T cell receptor (beta chain) sequence. There are 14 residues in the CDR3. CDR1 and CDR2 (germline): MDHEN, SYDVKM. V lost 5 bases to trimming and J lost 7 bases, with 15 bases between them. Library input was around 1.9 micrograms of DNA from cryopreserved PBMCs. The data were taken from a study of cytotoxic CD8 clonotypes in ibrutinib-treated CLL. Study-wide context: Productive templates per sample averaged 255,043; productive rearrangements, approximately 96,000.

Only in-frame clones appear in the TCRdb table, and some are missing; sequencing was by immunoSEQ multiplex PCR. This sample yields some 70,000 clones, of which about nine tenths are seen a single time; roughly 3% belongs to the top ten. The clonotype was recovered from a human donor with chronic lymphocytic leukemia. Source: PBMCs, taken after 12 months of ibrutinib treatment. The V call is TRBV28, the J call TRBJ1-5; D is uncertain. CDR3 protein: CASSPPRGEQPQHF. Here the CDR3 DNA reads TGTGCCAGCAGTCCCCCTCGGGGAGAACAGCCCCAGCATTTT. Complete variable domain (other parts from reference TRBV28 and TRBJ1-5): DVKVTQSSRYLVKRTGEKVFLECVQDMDHENMFWYRQDPGLGLRLIYFSYDVKMKEKGDIPEGYSVSREKKERFSLILESASTNQTSMYLCASSPPRGEQPQHFGDGTRLSIL.